Listed below are T cell receptor beta chains from one sample, sequenced in a study of beta chain features in type 1 diabetes. Assay: immunoSEQ multiplex PCR; the TCRdb copy retains only in-frame clones and omits some. The sample includes 200,000 to 250,000 clones, approximately 10% of them seen just once. The specimen sequenced was central memory CD4+ T cells from blood. Every receptor here comes from a man between 18 and 35 years old in good health. The CDR3 runs from the conserved cysteine through the conserved F or W. The D gene is left open where the match is weak. The size entry is marked missing in some rows and otherwise reads once, few, many or a size class.

d_call	v_call	j_call	clone_size	cdr3_nt	cdr3_aa
TRBD1	TRBV5-1	TRBJ2-5	.	TGCGCCAGCAGCCAGAACAAGACAGGGGGAAAAGAGACCCAGTACTTC	CASSQNKTGGKETQYF
TRBD1	TRBV7-2	TRBJ1-2	few	TGTGCCAGCAGCCAAGGACAGGGCGTCAACTATGGCTACACCTTC	CASSQGQGVNYGYTF
.	TRBV4-3	TRBJ2-6	.	TGCGCCAGCAGCCAAGTACTCCCTGGGGCCAACGTCCTGACTTTC	CASSQVLPGANVLTF
.	TRBV5-1	TRBJ2-7	.	TGCGCCAGCAGCTTGGTGGGTTACGAGCAGTACTTC	CASSLVGYEQYF
.	TRBV2	TRBJ2-7	.	TGTGCCAGCATGGAGGCGGGATACTCCTACGAGCAGTACTTC	CASMEAGYSYEQYF
.	TRBV2	TRBJ2-3	few	TGTGCCACCAGCCCGATGGGTAGCGGAGCAGGAGATACGCAGTATTTT	CATSPMGSGAGDTQYF
.	TRBV15	TRBJ1-5	.	TGTGCCACCAGCAGAGGAGGGTTATATCAGCCCCAGCATTTT	CATSRGGLYQPQHF
TRBD2	TRBV4-2	TRBJ2-7	few	TGTGCCAGCAGCCAAGATTTAAGACTAGCTTCGGGCTACGAGCAGTACTTC	CASSQDLRLASGYEQYF
TRBD2	TRBV28	TRBJ2-3	many	TGTGCCAGCAGTTATAGCGGGAGTGGACATACAGATACGCAGTATTTT	CASSYSGSGHTDTQYF
.	TRBV7-2	TRBJ2-1	few	TGTGCCAGCAGCTTCGGGCAGGGAAGGTGGGATGAGCAGTTCTTC	CASSFGQGRWDEQFF
.	TRBV6-5	TRBJ2-2	.	TGTGCCAGCAACAGGGATAACGGGGAGCTGTTTTTT	CASNRDNGELFF
.	TRBV21-1	TRBJ2-1	few	TGTGCCAGCAGCACACAGACTAGCGGGTTTGACTACAATGAGCAGTTCTTC	CASSTQTSGFDYNEQFF
.	TRBV19	TRBJ2-1	many	TGTGCCAGTAGGGGGAGCTCCTACAATGAGCAGTTCTTC	CASRGSSYNEQFF
.	TRBV7-9	TRBJ2-2	few	TGTGCCAGCAGCCGTTTCGGGGAGCTGTTTTTT	CASSRFGELFF
.	TRBV28	TRBJ2-7	.	TGTGCCAGCACCAACTATTACGAGCAGTACTTC	CASTNYYEQYF
TRBD1	TRBV7-3	TRBJ1-1	.	TGTGCCAGCAGCCCAGGGGGATCCACTGAAGCTTTCTTT	CASSPGGSTEAFF
TRBD1	TRBV18	TRBJ2-7	.	TGTGCCAGCTCTTTGCAGGGGGACCACGAGCAGTACTTC	CASSLQGDHEQYF
TRBD2	TRBV5-5	TRBJ2-7	.	TGTGCCAGCAGCTTGGGCGGGAGCCAGAACTACGAGCAGTACTTC	CASSLGGSQNYEQYF
.	TRBV30	TRBJ2-3	.	TGTGCCTGGAACCTAGCGTCTAGCACAGATACGCAGTATTTT	CAWNLASSTDTQYF
.	TRBV13	TRBJ2-1	.	TGTGCCAGCAGCTTATTGAGCGCCGGCCCTTACAATGAGCAGTTCTTC	CASSLLSAGPYNEQFF
.	TRBV6-5	TRBJ2-2	few	TGTGCCAGCAGTTACGGTTGGCAGGGCAGCGGGGAGCTGTTTTTT	CASSYGWQGSGELFF
.	TRBV30	TRBJ2-7	.	TGTGCCGGGAGGAACCCGAGCTCCTACGAGCAGTACTTC	CAGRNPSSYEQYF
.	TRBV9	TRBJ2-1	few	TGTGCCAGCAGCGTAGAAGGTCAGGGGAGTGAGCAGTTCTTC	CASSVEGQGSEQFF
.	TRBV29-1	TRBJ1-1	few	TGCAGCGTTGAATTCGGGTGGGGCACTGAAGCTTTCTTT	CSVEFGWGTEAFF
TRBD1	TRBV4-2	TRBJ2-1	.	TGTGCCAGCAGCCAAGTCTCCACAGGGGGCAATGAGCAGTTCTTC	CASSQVSTGGNEQFF
TRBD1	TRBV7-2	TRBJ1-5	many	TGTGCCAGCAGCTTAGCGATCGACAGGGGCAACCAGCCCCAGCATTTT	CASSLAIDRGNQPQHF
.	TRBV18	TRBJ2-7	.	TGTGCCAGCTCGCCGGGACACTCCTACGAGCAGTACTTC	CASSPGHSYEQYF
.	TRBV5-6	TRBJ2-4	few	TGTGCCAGCAGCTTGGAGATGGGGGGCATTCAGTACTTC	CASSLEMGGIQYF
.	TRBV9	TRBJ1-4	few	TGTGCCAGCAGCGTACAGGGGACGGGTGAAAAACTGTTTTTT	CASSVQGTGEKLFF
TRBD1	TRBV4-1	TRBJ1-2	few	TGCGCCAGCAGCTTCCGGGACAGTAATGGCTACACCTTC	CASSFRDSNGYTF
TRBD2	TRBV27	TRBJ2-7	few	TGTGCCAGTCAAGGCGGTCCTAGCGGGAGGGCCTCCTACGAGCAGTACTTC	CASQGGPSGRASYEQYF
.	TRBV18	TRBJ2-1	.	TGTGCCAGCTCACCAATCAGTGGGTATGAGCAGTTCTTC	CASSPISGYEQFF
.	TRBV5-1	TRBJ2-1	.	TGCGCCAGCAGCTTAGGACTGGGTGACGATGAGCAGTTCTTC	CASSLGLGDDEQFF
TRBD2	TRBV5-1	TRBJ2-1	few	TGCGCCAGCAGCTTGGGAGGGACTAGCGGGTACAATGAGCAGTTCTTC	CASSLGGTSGYNEQFF
.	TRBV6-6	TRBJ2-3	few	TGTGCCAGCAGTTATTACAGCGCCACAGATACGCAGTATTTT	CASSYYSATDTQYF
.	TRBV7-2	TRBJ1-5	.	TGTGCCAGCAGCTTAAAGGGGGATCAGCCCCAGCATTTT	CASSLKGDQPQHF
.	TRBV5-1	TRBJ1-1	.	TGCGCCAGCAGCTTGGCTGGGAACACTGAAGCTTTCTTT	CASSLAGNTEAFF
TRBD1	TRBV10-3	TRBJ1-1	few	TGTGCCATCGGGACAGACCTGGAGACTGAAGCTTTCTTT	CAIGTDLETEAFF
.	TRBV21-1	TRBJ2-7	few	TGTGCCAGCAGCAACGTCGAGCAGTACTTC	CASSNVEQYF
TRBD1	TRBV25-1	TRBJ2-1	.	TGTGCCAGCAGGCCCGACAGGGGATTCTACAATGAGCAGTTCTTC	CASRPDRGFYNEQFF
TRBD1	TRBV18	TRBJ2-7	once	TGTGCCAGCTCACCCGGGACAGGGGGGTACGAGCAGTACTTC	CASSPGTGGYEQYF
.	TRBV4-2	TRBJ2-6	.	TGTGCCAGCAGGCTCGAATCTGGGGCCAACGTCCTGACTTTC	CASRLESGANVLTF
.	TRBV29-1	TRBJ2-7	.	TGCAGCGTGGCCCATCAGGGAAACGAGCAGTACTTC	CSVAHQGNEQYF
TRBD1	TRBV25-1	TRBJ1-2	.	TGTGCCAGCAGTGAATACCCTGACAGGGGAGATGGCTACACCTTC	CASSEYPDRGDGYTF
TRBD2	TRBV29-1	TRBJ2-7	few	TGCAGCGTTGGTAGGCTAGCGGGAGGGGGCGACGAGCAGTACTTC	CSVGRLAGGGDEQYF
.	TRBV15	TRBJ2-1	.	TGTGCCACCAGCACCCTAGCTTCTGAGCAGTTCTTC	CATSTLASEQFF
.	TRBV5-4	TRBJ2-1	.	TGTGCCAGCAGCTCCGGGCCCGGTAGCTCCTACAATGAGCAGTTCTTC	CASSSGPGSSYNEQFF
TRBD1	TRBV7-9	TRBJ2-3	.	TGTGCCAGCAGCTCCGGGACAGGGAGCACAGATACGCAGTATTTT	CASSSGTGSTDTQYF
.	TRBV7-3	TRBJ2-1	.	TGTGCCAGCAGCCCCAGACAGGTCTCCTACAATGAGCAGTTCTTC	CASSPRQVSYNEQFF
.	TRBV18	TRBJ1-2	few	TGTGCCAGCTCACCAACGGCGATGGTTGGGTATGGCTACACCTTC	CASSPTAMVGYGYTF
TRBD2	TRBV27	TRBJ2-7	few	TGTGCCAGCAGTGGGACTAGCGGGAGCTACGAGCAGTACTTC	CASSGTSGSYEQYF
TRBD2	TRBV30	TRBJ2-1	.	TGTGCCTGGACAGGGGGGACTAGCGAGAGCTTCTTC	CAWTGGTSESFF
.	TRBV5-1	TRBJ2-7	.	TGCGCCAGCTCTCCGGGGACTTCTAGCTACGAGCAGTACTTC	CASSPGTSSYEQYF